This T cell receptor (beta chain) was identified in a study of cytomegalovirus exposure and HLA in healthy donors. General study points: It was only CMV serostatus that was available as immune exposure information. In vitro experiments confirmed that three CMV-associated chains were specific for CMV antigens.

To note about this clone: Its specificity is not known.

V shed 5 bases and J shed 4 bases, with 13 bases lying between them. The CDR3 has 14 amino acids. The V gene's germline CDR1 is SGHTS and CDR2 YDEGEE. PCR used 60 Vbeta primers and 13 Jbeta primers. Under the authors' procedure: In a later analysis, roughly 11 million of about 80 million unique beta chains occurred in at least two donors. Assay: immunoSEQ multiplex PCR; the TCRdb copy retains only in-frame clones and omits some. V and J calls and clone size are those listed in that table; D and trimming were worked out from the DNA. Its table lists approximately 30,000 clones. The receptor's source is a middle-aged woman in good health and CMV-seropositive. Material for sequencing was PBMCs. V gene TRBV5-8 combines with J gene TRBJ1-5; D uncertain. In DNA, the CDR3 is TGTGCCAGCAGGGGGTGGAGGGAGAATCAGCCCCAGCATTTT. Protein: CASRGWRENQPQHF.